One sample yielded the 22 T cell receptor beta chains listed below, sequenced in a study of identical twins. Via MiXCR, TCRdb re-called the 5' RACE reads, giving one row per CDR3 protein. The repertoire holds 240,000 or so distinct CDR3 sequences, about 7% seen once, with roughly 3.6% in the top ten. The data also belong to a second study, concerning yellow fever vaccine responses in identical twins.

The sample consisted of memory (CD45RO+) T cells sorted from blood. These receptors originate from a young woman in good health.

The chain couples TRBV3-1 to TRBJ2-1; 10 bases match TRBD2. Germline CDR1 is LGHDT and CDR2 is YNNKEL (reference sequence). This CDR3 is 17 amino acids long. The V and J ends lost 0 bases and 5 bases, in that order; junction bases with no gene match: 7. CDR3: CASSQDILGLANNEQFF. The CDR3 bases are TGTGCCAGCAGCCAAGATATTTTGGGACTAGCGAACAATGAGCAGTTCTTC.

The rearrangement joins TRBV20-1 to TRBJ2-3; D perhaps matches TRBD2 (5 bases). The germline gives CDR1 DFQATT, CDR2 SNEGSKA (reference sequence). Between the trimmed V and J ends, which lost 4 bases and 4 bases, there was a span of 21 bases. This CDR3 is 16 amino acids long. The CDR3: CSAIPLLSSTSDTQYF. The CDR3 bases are TGCAGTGCTATCCCCCTATTGTCTAGCACCTCAGATACGCAGTATTTT.

This clonotype was observed a few times. This sequence joins TRBV19 and TRBJ1-4; D not resolved. Germline V gives CDR1 LNHDA, CDR2 SQIVND (reference sequence). The CDR3 contains 14 residues. V was clipped by 3 bases and J by 7 bases, with 12 bases between them. This CDR3 reads CASSIKGEREKLFF. CDR3 coding DNA: TGTGCCAGTAGTATTAAGGGAGAACGTGAAAAACTGTTTTTT.

This chain joins TRBV20-1 and TRBJ2-1; 15 bases are a match to TRBD2. CDR1 DFQATT and CDR2 SNEGSKA come from the germline V gene (reference sequence). The ends lost 6 bases at V and 4 bases at J; junction bases unmatched: 10. The CDR3 extends over 17 amino acids. The CDR3 nucleotides are TGCAGTGCCAGCCGGGGACTAGCGGGAGGTTTGTACAATGAGCAGTTCTTC. Its protein product is CSASRGLAGGLYNEQFF.

At least ten counts were recorded for this clonotype. This sequence joins TRBV14 and TRBJ1-4; D gene unclear. The V gene lost 4 bases and the J gene lost 8 bases, with 11 bases spanning the gap. Germline lookup yields CDR1 SGHDN and CDR2 FVKESK. There are 13 residues in the CDR3. The CDR3 DNA reads TGTGCCAGCAGCCCACGAATTGCCGAAAAACTGTTTTTT. Residues: CASSPRIAEKLFF.

This clonotype was observed many times. This rearrangement joins TRBV29-1 to TRBJ1-4; D uncertain. The CDR3 covers 11 residues. Trimming cost V 5 bases and J 13 bases, with 14 bases left between them. Per germline, CDR1 SQVTM and CDR2 ANQGSEA. The CDR3 DNA follows: TGCAGCGTTACCCAGACGGGTGGACTGTTTTTT. Translating gives CSVTQTGGLFF.

At least ten counts were recorded for this clonotype. The chain carries TRBV20-1 and TRBJ2-1; the D gene could be TRBD1 or TRBD2 (5 bases each). V lost 5 bases, J lost 12 bases, and 14 bases lay in between. The CDR3 extends over 11 amino acids. The V gene's germline CDR1 is DFQATT and CDR2 SNEGSKA (reference sequence). Here the CDR3 DNA reads TGCAGTGCTCCCGGGGCCTTGGGGCAGTTCTTC. It yields the protein CSAPGALGQFF.

This clonotype was recorded at least ten times. The gene calls are TRBV5-1 and TRBJ1-1; no reliable D call. Germline V gene data show CDR1 as SGHRS and CDR2 as YFSETQ. V shed 0 bases and J shed 5 bases, with 11 bases lying between them. This CDR3 is built from 14 residues. CDR3 nucleotide sequence: TGCGCCAGCAGCTTGGCCCCGGGTGCGACTGAAGCTTTCTTT. Protein sequence: CASSLAPGATEAFF.

This clonotype was seen more than once but under ten times. This rearrangement joins TRBV11-2 to TRBJ2-7; 7 nucleotides line up with TRBD2. V dropped 1 base and J dropped 2; count of bases not matched to a gene: 17. Per the germline V gene, CDR1 is SGHAT and CDR2 is FQNNGV. This CDR3 comprises 19 residues. CDR3 sequence reads: CASSLGYRPTGLEAYEQYF. CDR3 in DNA: TGTGCCAGCAGCTTAGGTTACAGGCCAACCGGACTAGAGGCCTACGAGCAGTACTTC.

This clonotype was seen at least ten times. The J gene is TRBJ1-1, the V gene TRBV13; no firm D call. Germline values: CDR1 PRHDT, CDR2 FYEKMQ (reference sequence). The V end was cut by 5 bases, the J end by 3 bases, with 10 bases between. This CDR3 has 13 residues. CDR3 protein: CASSVPSDTEAFF. DNA for the CDR3: TGTGCCAGCAGCGTCCCGTCTGACACTGAAGCTTTCTTT.

This chain connects TRBV5-1 to TRBJ2-4; D is unclear. The CDR3 runs 16 residues. Germline assignment: CDR1 SGHRS and CDR2 YFSETQ. V lost 1 base, J lost 0 bases, and 11 bases lay in between. In DNA, the CDR3 is TGCGCCAGCAGCTTGAGCAGGCCCCCAGCCAAAAACATTCAGTACTTC. Translation gives CASSLSRPPAKNIQYF. Drawing the rest from reference TRBV5-1 and TRBJ2-4, the complete variable domain is KAGVTQTPRYLIKTRGQQVTLSCSPISGHRSVSWYQQTPGQGLQFLFEYFSETQRNKGNFPGRFSGRQFSNSRSEMNVSTLELGDSALYLCASSLSRPPAKNIQYFGAGTRLSVL.

The V and J genes are TRBV9 and TRBJ1-6; D ambiguous. With 3 bases removed from V and 8 bases from J, the gap between germline ends came to 9 bases. Germline values: CDR1 SGDLS, CDR2 YYNGEE. The CDR3 sequence is 13 residues long. CDR3: CASSGAVDSPLHF. CDR3 DNA sequence: TGTGCCAGCAGCGGAGCGGTAGATTCACCCCTCCACTTT.

The chain carries TRBV5-1 and TRBJ1-5, with D maybe TRBD1 (6 bases). CDR1 and CDR2 from the germline V gene are SGHRS and YFSETQ. V was trimmed by 4 bases and J by 3 bases, leaving 14 bases between them. The CDR3 is made up of 15 amino acids. The DNA for the CDR3 is TGCGCCAGCAGCCCGAGTACAGGGACCAATCAGCCCCAGCATTTT. This sequence encodes CASSPSTGTNQPQHF.

The chain has TRBV12-3 or TRBV12-4 and TRBJ2-1; a weak D match, TRBD2 (6 bases). This CDR3 has 13 residues. The germline V and J ends were trimmed by 8 bases and 12 bases, with 20 bases remaining between them. In nucleotides, the CDR3 is TGTGCCAGCCGTCTTGATGGTAGCGGAGGGCAGTTCTTC. Translation: CASRLDGSGGQFF.

This clonotype was seen a handful of times. The chain uses TRBV12-3 or TRBV12-4 and TRBJ2-5; 7 nucleotides match TRBD1. The CDR3 length is 14 residues. After removal of 5 bases from V and 2 bases from J, the junction contained 5 bases not matched to a gene. The CDR3 loop reads CASSPGQPQETQYF. CDR3 DNA sequence: TGTGCCAGCAGTCCGGGACAGCCGCAAGAGACCCAGTACTTC.

In this sample, this clonotype turned up many times. The V and J genes are TRBV28 and TRBJ1-1; possible D gene TRBD1, 5 bases. The CDR3 covers 16 residues. Looked up from germline, CDR1 is MDHEN and CDR2 is SYDVKM. Between the trimmed V and J ends, which lost 2 bases and 5 bases, there was a span of 18 bases. CDR3: CASSLGVAGPRTEAFF. CDR3 DNA sequence: TGTGCCAGCAGTTTAGGAGTCGCAGGGCCTCGAACTGAAGCTTTCTTT.

The chain uses TRBV24-1 and TRBJ2-1; TRBD1 agrees at 10 bases. Germline V gene data show CDR1 as KGHDR and CDR2 as SFDVKD. The CDR3 runs to 17 residues. Losses at the gene ends were 4 bases for V and 8 bases for J; bases not matched to a gene: 13. The CDR3 protein is CATSDSSGQGPLDEQFF. The DNA of the CDR3 is TGTGCCACCAGTGACAGCTCGGGACAGGGGCCTCTGGATGAGCAGTTCTTC.

The chain links TRBV12-3 or TRBV12-4 to TRBJ2-1; 8 bases are a match to TRBD2. The CDR3 length is 15 residues. Trimming cost V 6 bases and J 6 bases; bases outside gene matches: 10. CDR3 sequence: CASSPGLVASNEQFF. CDR3 bases: TGTGCCAGCAGCCCGGGACTAGTGGCGTCCAATGAGCAGTTCTTC.

This clonotype was seen many times. The chain joins TRBV12-3 or TRBV12-4 to TRBJ1-6; unclear D gene. The length of the CDR3 is 13 residues. V was clipped by 6 bases and J by 8 bases, with 11 bases between them. CDR3 DNA sequence: TGTGCCAGCAGGGGGTTTACTCATTCACCCCTCCACTTT. Translating gives CASRGFTHSPLHF.

This clonotype was seen only a few times. V is TRBV19 and J is TRBJ2-7, with D possibly matching TRBD1 (6 bases). The CDR3 has 15 residues. CDR1 is LNHDA and CDR2 is SQIVND in the germline V gene (reference sequence). V lost 9 bases, J lost 3 bases, and 21 bases lay in between. In nucleotides, the CDR3 is TGTGCCAGAACCATCTGGGGGCAGAGGGACTACGAGCAGTACTTC. Its translation is CARTIWGQRDYEQYF.

This clonotype was observed many times. The rearrangement links TRBV4-1 to TRBJ2-7; D is unresolved. V gave up 3 bases and J gave up 7 bases, with 13 bases separating them. The germline CDR1 and CDR2 sequences are MGHRA and YSYEKL. This CDR3 is 13 amino acids long. The CDR3 protein is CASSQEMYQEQYF. CDR3 in DNA: TGCGCCAGCAGCCAGGAGATGTATCAGGAGCAGTACTTC.

The chain combines TRBV28 with TRBJ2-3; no firm D call. Germline CDR1 is MDHEN and CDR2 is SYDVKM. V lost 4 bases to trimming and J lost 8 bases, with 10 bases between them. CDR3 length: 12 residues. The CDR3 DNA reads as TGTGCCAGCAGTTACTCTGGGTCTACGCAGTATTTT. It yields the protein CASSYSGSTQYF.